The text below deals with one TCR beta chain. After re-calling the 5' RACE reads, TCRdb lists one entry per CDR3 protein, DNA absent. This sample's clone table lists 400,000 to 500,000 distinct CDR3 sequences. The CDR3 is made up of 16 amino acids. Germline V gives CDR1 SGHVS, CDR2 FNYEAQ. Per donor there was one draw, yielding a blood sample of roughly 2.6 ml. The data belong to a study of monozygotic twins with inflammatory bowel disease. The sample taken for sequencing was blood. The sequence derives from a human donor with ulcerative colitis or Crohn's disease, or a healthy co-twin of an affected twin (not recorded which). This chain uses TRBV7-6 with TRBJ1-6; TCRdb proposes TRBD1, but this gene call is untestable without DNA. CDR3 residues: CASSFGQSGSSSPLHF. Full variable domain (outside the CDR3, taken from reference TRBV7-6 and TRBJ1-6): GAGVSQSPRYKVTKRGQDVALRCDPISGHVSLYWYRQALGQGPEFLTYFNYEAQQDKSGLPNDRFSAERPEGSISTLTIQRTEQRDSAMYRCASSFGQSGSSSPLHFGNGTRLTVT.